A single sample is the source of the 4 T cell receptor beta chains below, sequenced in a study of STAT3 mutations in large granular lymphocyte leukemia. Whole-study findings and limits: Every T-LGLL patient had at least one immunodominant TCRbeta clonotype.

Produced via immunoSEQ multiplex PCR; TCRdb's table is partial and in-frame only. The sample holds 25,000 to 30,000 clones; around three quarters are singletons and the top ten take approximately 30%. No antigen is known for these receptors. Sequences were obtained from peripheral blood mononuclear cells. These receptors were taken from a woman aged 45-60 years with T-cell large granular lymphocyte leukemia. Some clones in this sample may be carry-over from other donors' samples.

The CDR3 nucleotides read TGTGCCAGCTCCCCCACCGCGGGACACACCGGGGAGCTGTTTTTT. Protein: CASSPTAGHTGELFF. This chain connects TRBV18 to TRBJ2-2, with D possibly matching TRBD2 (6 bases). From germline, CDR1 is KGHSH and CDR2 LQKENI. Trimming stripped 6 bases from V and 3 bases from J, with 14 bases between. This CDR3 spans 15 amino acids.

This clone was picked up one time. The chain uses TRBV7-2 and TRBJ2-7, with D possibly matching TRBD2 (6 bases). This CDR3 has 15 residues. Trimming cost V 2 bases and J 2 bases, with 13 bases left between them. From germline, CDR1 is SGHTA and CDR2 FQGNSA. CDR3 protein: CASSLIEEGPYEQYF. The CDR3 DNA reads TGTGCCAGCAGCTTAATAGAGGAGGGACCCTACGAGCAGTACTTC.

Only a few counts were recorded for this clone. This chain connects TRBV4-1 to TRBJ2-2; perhaps TRBD1 as D (6 bases). Germline V lookup: CDR1 MGHRA, CDR2 YSYEKL. V was cut by 0 bases and J by 7 bases, with 21 bases left in between. The length of the CDR3 is 18 residues. The CDR3 DNA reads as TGCGCCAGCAGCCAAGATCGTGGGGGCCGCAGGGTCGGCGGGGAGCTGTTTTTT. This gives the protein CASSQDRGGRRVGGELFF.

This clone was seen a handful of times. The gene calls are TRBV5-4 and TRBJ1-4; 10 nucleotides align to TRBD1. Germline V CDR1 and CDR2: SGHNT, YYREEE (reference sequence). The junction had 14 bases not matched to a gene; V was cut back by 3 bases and J by 9 bases. This CDR3 has 17 residues. In DNA, the CDR3 is TGTGCCAGCAGCTGGGGGACAGGGGCTACCTCTCCTCAAAAACTGTTTTTT. Protein product: CASSWGTGATSPQKLFF. Drawing the rest from reference TRBV5-4 and TRBJ1-4, the complete variable domain is ETGVTQSPTHLIKTRGQQVTLRCSSQSGHNTVSWYQQALGQGPQFIFQYYREEENGRGNFPPRFSGLQFPNYSSELNVNALELDDSALYLCASSWGTGATSPQKLFFGSGTQLSVL.